These 16 T cell receptor beta chains share one sample of origin, sequenced in a study of blood T cells in healthy people across ages. With a J-beta primer mix and a sample-barcoded 5' primer, a second PCR ran about 7 to 12 cycles. TCRdb recomputed calls from the 5' RACE reads with MiXCR, one row per CDR3 protein. The sample carries approximately 1.5 million distinct CDR3 sequences, 30% to 40% recorded once. Sequencing was carried out using blood. These receptors were obtained from a woman in her twenties or thirties in good health.

This clonotype was counted between two and nine times. The rearrangement links TRBV10-3 to TRBJ2-5; TRBD1 matches 7 bases. The CDR3 totals 14 residues. With 9 bases clipped from V and 3 bases from J, the junction kept 10 bases outside the gene matches. Germline V gene lookup returns CDR1 ENHRY and CDR2 SYGVKD. The CDR3 loop is CAIKEGGSKETQYF. CDR3 in DNA: TGTGCCATAAAAGAAGGGGGCTCGAAAGAGACCCAGTACTTC.

At least ten counts were recorded for this clonotype. V usage is TRBV27 and J usage is TRBJ2-7, with 7 bases lining up with TRBD1. Looked up from germline, CDR1 is MNHEY and CDR2 is SMNVEV (reference sequence). V lost 2 bases to trimming and J lost 2 bases; unmatched junction nucleotides: 9. CDR3 length: 16 residues. This chain's CDR3 is CASSLDYGQVAYEQYF. The CDR3 DNA sequence: TGTGCCAGCAGTTTAGACTATGGACAGGTCGCCTACGAGCAGTACTTC.

V gene TRBV30 combines with J gene TRBJ1-5; D call uncertain. V lost 0 bases and J 0 bases, leaving 9 bases between the germline ends. Germline V CDR1 and CDR2: GTSNPN, SVGIG (reference sequence). This CDR3 spans 15 amino acids. CDR3 sequence (DNA): TGTGCCTGGAGTGTCCCACAGAGTAGCAATCAGCCCCAGCATTTT. Translation gives CAWSVPQSSNQPQHF. Drawing the rest from reference TRBV30 and TRBJ1-5, the complete variable domain is SQTIHQWPATLVQPVGSPLSLECTVEGTSNPNLYWYRQAAGRGLQLLFYSVGIGQISSEVPQNLSASRPQDRQFILSSKKLLLSDSGFYLCAWSVPQSSNQPQHFGDGTRLSIL.

This clonotype was seen a few times. This chain connects TRBV21-1 to TRBJ1-1; the table's D call of TRBD1 was not tested on the DNA. TRBV21-1 is marked as a pseudogene. The CDR3 has 15 residues. For the CDR3, the DNA is TGTGCCAGCAGCACCCACGGGACACAGAACACTGAAGCTTTCTTT. Protein: CASSTHGTQNTEAFF.

This rearrangement joins TRBV27 to TRBJ2-7; 7 bases align to TRBD1. From germline, CDR1 is MNHEY and CDR2 SMNVEV (reference sequence). The CDR3 totals 14 residues. V was clipped by 6 bases and J by 7 bases; unmatched bases: 12. The CDR3 DNA follows: TGTGCCAGCAGCTGGGGACAGACATCCATGGAGCAGTACTTC. This translates into CASSWGQTSMEQYF.

This clonotype was seen only a few times. This chain connects TRBV5-4 to TRBJ2-1, with a weak D call TRBD1 (6 bases). Trimming took off 4 bases at V and 1 base at J, with 12 bases between the two ends. CDR1 SGHNT and CDR2 YYREEE come from the germline V gene (reference sequence). The CDR3 is 15 amino acids. The CDR3 nucleotides read TGTGCCAGCAGCCCCCGGGACACTTCCTACAATGAGCAGTTCTTC. Translation: CASSPRDTSYNEQFF.

This clonotype was observed a few times. V usage is TRBV5-1 and J usage is TRBJ2-3, with 14 bases that match TRBD2. The CDR3 has 16 amino acids. Germline V gene sequence: CDR1 SGHRS, CDR2 YFSETQ. The ends lost 8 bases at V and 3 bases at J; junction bases unmatched: 8. The CDR3 region has the DNA TGCGCCAGTCTCGAGGGGACTAGCGGGAGAACAGATACGCAGTATTTT. Amino acid sequence: CASLEGTSGRTDTQYF.

This clonotype was counted only a few times. The chain joins TRBV6-5 to TRBJ2-1; 12 bases agree with TRBD2. From germline, CDR1 is MNHEY and CDR2 SVGAGI. The CDR3 has 15 residues. Trimming at V came to 6 bases and at J to 7 bases, leaving 7 bases not matched to a gene. DNA of the CDR3: TGTGCCAGCAGAAATCTAGCGGGAGGGTATAATGAGCAGTTCTTC. It encodes CASRNLAGGYNEQFF.

This clonotype was counted ten times or more. This chain joins TRBV20-1 and TRBJ2-7; maybe TRBD1 (5 bases). The CDR3 is 13 amino acids. Germline V gene lookup returns CDR1 DFQATT and CDR2 SNEGSKA (reference sequence). Trimming pared 2 bases from V and 1 base from J, leaving 9 bases between. The CDR3 DNA reads as TGCAGTGCTAGACCTCAGGGATCCTACGAGCAGTACTTC. Translating gives CSARPQGSYEQYF.

As to this clonotype: Germline is not matched at one junction end, which may reflect a read error. The chain uses TRBV20-1 and TRBJ2-3; D not certain. There are 17 residues in the CDR3. The germline CDR1 and CDR2 sequences are DFQATT and SNEGSKA (reference sequence). The CDR3 sequence is CSAREGRAYRSTDTRYF. CDR3 coding DNA: TGCAGTGCTAGAGAAGGACGGGCATATCGTAGCACAGATACGCGGTATTTT.

This chain connects TRBV10-3 to TRBJ1-2; D perhaps matches TRBD1 (5 bases). The ends were cut back, 9 bases at V and 8 bases at J, with 22 bases in the middle. This CDR3 contains 14 residues. Germline CDR1 and CDR2: ENHRY and SYGVKD. CDR3 DNA: TGTGCCATTCAAGAGTACGGGACGGACGCGGGCTACACCTTC. It translates to CAIQEYGTDAGYTF.

This clonotype was picked up one time. V usage is TRBV5-5 and J usage is TRBJ2-1, with 8 bases lining up with TRBD2. CDR1 is SGHKS, CDR2 YYEKEE, per germline (reference sequence). J gave up 3 bases and V 0 bases, and 5 bases lay outside the gene matches. The CDR3 has 16 residues. Written as DNA, the CDR3 is TGTGCCAGCAGCTTGGGACCAGCGGGGGTCTACAATGAGCAGTTCTTC. It encodes CASSLGPAGVYNEQFF.

This chain joins TRBV9 and TRBJ2-3; D is perhaps TRBD1 or TRBD2 (6 bases each). CDR1 is SGDLS and CDR2 is YYNGEE in the germline V gene. The V and J ends lost 0 bases and 0 bases respectively, with 17 bases between them. The CDR3 is made up of 18 amino acids. The CDR3 bases are TGTGCCAGCAGCGTAGGGGGGCGGGGACACGCTAGCACAGATACGCAGTATTTT. Amino acid sequence: CASSVGGRGHASTDTQYF.

The chain couples TRBV7-2 to TRBJ1-2; 8 nucleotides line up with TRBD1. The germline V gene has CDR1 SGHTA and CDR2 FQGNSA. Trimming cost V 5 bases and J 8 bases; bases outside gene matches: 13. This CDR3 spans 15 amino acids. CDR3 nucleotides: TGTGCCAGCAGCCCCCGGACAGGGCCAGGGGAGGGCTACACCTTC. It translates to CASSPRTGPGEGYTF.

The table lists this clonotype with many counts. The chain recombines TRBV5-1 with TRBJ2-3, with 7 bases lining up with TRBD2. V gave up 4 bases and J gave up 0 bases; unmatched junction bases: 11. This CDR3 is 17 amino acids long. Germline CDR1 and CDR2: SGHRS and YFSETQ. CDR3 sequence reads: CASSPLGRGSSTDTQYF. The CDR3 DNA sequence: TGCGCCAGCAGCCCTCTGGGGAGGGGAAGTAGCACAGATACGCAGTATTTT.

The chain couples TRBV20-1 to TRBJ2-2, with a tentative D call TRBD2 (6 bases). Germline V lookup: CDR1 DFQATT, CDR2 SNEGSKA (reference sequence). V gave up 5 bases and J gave up 5 bases, with 12 bases separating them. The CDR3 loop spans 13 amino acids. The CDR3 loop reads CSARLVRTGELFF. The CDR3 DNA reads as TGCAGTGCTCGACTAGTGCGAACCGGGGAGCTGTTTTTT.